The rows below give T cell receptor beta chains drawn from one sample of a study of cytomegalovirus exposure and HLA in healthy donors. The protocol was immunoSEQ multiplex PCR, while the TCRdb copy is restricted to in-frame clones and leaves out a portion. The table includes under 250,000 clones, 70% to 90% detected once. The sample consisted of PBMCs. All receptors derive from a woman aged 45 to 65 in good health and CMV-seronegative. Each CDR3 is given with its conserved first and last residue. The D gene is left open where the match is weak. Where a row states a size, it is once, few, many or the class of an expanded clone; other rows omit it.

d_call: TRBD2
j_call: TRBJ2-7
v_call: TRBV9
clone_size: .
cdr3_aa: CASSGGPAGYPYEQYF
cdr3_nt: TGTGCCAGCAGCGGAGGACCAGCGGGATATCCTTACGAGCAGTACTTC

d_call: TRBD2
j_call: TRBJ2-4
v_call: TRBV29-1
clone_size: .
cdr3_aa: CSVEGLAGARDIAKNIQYF
cdr3_nt: TGCAGCGTTGAGGGGCTAGCGGGAGCCAGAGATATAGCCAAAAACATTCAGTACTTC

d_call: TRBD1
j_call: TRBJ1-1
v_call: TRBV5-1
clone_size: .
cdr3_aa: CASSFGQGVKAFF
cdr3_nt: TGCGCCAGCAGCTTCGGGCAGGGGGTAAAAGCTTTCTTT

d_call: TRBD2
j_call: TRBJ2-1
v_call: TRBV7-2
clone_size: .
cdr3_aa: CASSPDRTSGRNEQFF
cdr3_nt: TGTGCCAGCAGCCCGGACAGGACTAGCGGGAGAAATGAGCAGTTCTTC

d_call: .
j_call: TRBJ2-2
v_call: TRBV25-1
clone_size: .
cdr3_aa: CASSEHSMGGMPTGELFF
cdr3_nt: TGTGCCAGCAGTGAGCATAGTATGGGGGGTATGCCCACCGGGGAGCTGTTTTTT

d_call: .
j_call: TRBJ2-1
v_call: TRBV7-9
clone_size: .
cdr3_aa: CASSYSGGYYNEQFF
cdr3_nt: TGTGCCAGCAGTTATAGCGGAGGCTACTACAATGAGCAGTTCTTC

d_call: TRBD2
j_call: TRBJ2-3
v_call: TRBV6-1
clone_size: .
cdr3_aa: CASRGAGGLGDTQYF
cdr3_nt: TGTGCCAGCAGGGGGGCGGGAGGGCTAGGGGATACGCAGTATTTT

d_call: .
j_call: TRBJ2-2
v_call: TRBV6-6
clone_size: .
cdr3_aa: CASIMGAGTGELFF
cdr3_nt: TGTGCCAGCATTATGGGGGCAGGAACCGGGGAGCTGTTTTTT

d_call: .
j_call: TRBJ2-6
v_call: TRBV7-2
clone_size: .
cdr3_aa: CASSLEFSGANVLTF
cdr3_nt: TGTGCCAGCAGCCTGGAGTTCTCTGGGGCCAACGTCCTGACTTTC

d_call: .
j_call: TRBJ1-3
v_call: TRBV5-1
clone_size: .
cdr3_aa: CASSSQGNGNTIYF
cdr3_nt: TGCGCCAGCAGCTCACAGGGCAATGGAAACACCATATATTTT

d_call: TRBD2
j_call: TRBJ2-7
v_call: TRBV6-5
clone_size: once
cdr3_aa: CASRTSGLSSYEQYF
cdr3_nt: TGTGCCAGCAGAACTAGCGGATTAAGCTCCTACGAGCAGTACTTC

d_call: .
j_call: TRBJ1-1
v_call: TRBV5-4
clone_size: .
cdr3_aa: CASSSSYWNTEAFF
cdr3_nt: TGTGCCAGCAGCTCATCATACTGGAACACTGAAGCTTTCTTT

d_call: .
j_call: TRBJ1-6
v_call: TRBV2
clone_size: .
cdr3_aa: CASSVQGARNSPLHF
cdr3_nt: TGTGCCAGCAGTGTCCAAGGGGCAAGGAATTCACCCCTCCACTTT

d_call: .
j_call: TRBJ2-2
v_call: TRBV30
clone_size: .
cdr3_aa: CAWNRASQELFF
cdr3_nt: TGTGCCTGGAACAGGGCTAGCCAGGAGCTGTTTTTT

d_call: TRBD1
j_call: TRBJ2-5
v_call: TRBV30
clone_size: .
cdr3_aa: CAWSSGTGSEKETQYF
cdr3_nt: TGTGCCTGGAGTTCCGGGACAGGGTCGGAAAAAGAGACCCAGTACTTC

d_call: .
j_call: TRBJ2-7
v_call: TRBV27
clone_size: .
cdr3_aa: CASSSAGILHSEQYF
cdr3_nt: TGTGCCAGCAGTTCCGCCGGGATCCTCCACTCCGAGCAGTACTTC